A single T cell receptor beta chain is shown here with its context. Its specificity is unknown. This sample was taken from a study of CD8 T cells in ankylosing spondylitis. This CDR3 is built from 12 residues. Germline V CDR1 and CDR2: DFQATT, SNEGSKA (reference sequence). V gave up 4 bases and J gave up 5 bases, with 11 bases separating them. One entry per CDR3 protein, called by TCRdb with MiXCR from the 5' RACE reads. The table has roughly 230,000 distinct CDR3 sequences, over 9.5% seen once. Regarding the study as a whole: Disease-linked clones reportedly concentrated significantly in matched ankylosing spondylitis synovial fluid.

Sequencing used blood, either unsorted or a sorted T cell fraction (not recorded which). The chain employs TRBV20-1 and TRBJ1-1; D call uncertain. The clonotype comes from a male donor with ankylosing spondylitis or in good health (not recorded which). This CDR3 is CSAIIDGTEAFF. The CDR3, as DNA: TGCAGTGCTATTATTGACGGTACTGAAGCTTTCTTT.